This T cell receptor beta chain was sequenced during a study of cytomegalovirus exposure and HLA in healthy donors. Study-wide context: In terms of ancestry, the Caucasian-associated cluster contained about 80% of the 350 to 450 genotyped donors.

This clone was seen a handful of times. Its antigen remains unidentified. This sample includes further DNA sequences coding for the same CDR3. PCR used 60 Vbeta primers and 13 Jbeta primers. The method was immunoSEQ multiplex PCR; TCRdb's version includes in-frame clones alone and lacks a portion of them. The repertoire holds approximately 92,000 clones, with just under 70% as singletons. V was pared by 3 bases and J by 2 bases, with 7 bases between. CDR3 length: 13 residues. Germline values: CDR1 LNHNV, CDR2 YYDKDF (reference sequence). Study-wide results and limits: Being productive about 90% or about 30% of the time was typical of most TCR beta V segments in an earlier analysis. Later analysis showed TCR association rates varying by HLA locus, highest for DRB1 and lowest for HLA-C. Accurate prediction of HLA-A and HLA-B alleles (for most subjects) was reportedly achieved from TCR beta sequences.

Sequences were obtained from PBMCs. This chain links TRBV15 with TRBJ1-1, with no clear D. The source of this sequence is a man aged 50-60 years in good health and CMV-seronegative. For the CDR3, the DNA is TGTGCCACCAGCAGTCGGGGTAACACTGAAGCTTTCTTT. Encoded protein: CATSSRGNTEAFF.